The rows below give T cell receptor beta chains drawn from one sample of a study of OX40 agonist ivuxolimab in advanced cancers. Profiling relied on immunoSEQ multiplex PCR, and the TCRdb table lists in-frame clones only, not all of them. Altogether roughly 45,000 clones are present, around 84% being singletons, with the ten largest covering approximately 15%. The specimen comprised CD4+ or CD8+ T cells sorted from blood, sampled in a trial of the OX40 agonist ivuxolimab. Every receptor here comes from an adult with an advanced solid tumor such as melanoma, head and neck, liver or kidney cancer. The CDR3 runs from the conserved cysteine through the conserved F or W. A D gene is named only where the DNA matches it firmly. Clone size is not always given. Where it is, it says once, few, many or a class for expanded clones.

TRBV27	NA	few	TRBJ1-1	CASALEGGTTEAFF	TGTGCCAGCGCCCTAGAAGGGGGGACCACTGAAGCTTTCTTT
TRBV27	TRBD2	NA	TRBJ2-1	CASSTLAGPGGSGRARNEQFF	TGTGCCAGCAGTACCCTTGCAGGCCCCGGGGGTAGCGGGAGGGCCAGGAATGAGCAGTTCTTC
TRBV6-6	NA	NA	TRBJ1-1	CASSYGAYTEAFF	TGTGCCAGCAGTTACGGGGCGTACACTGAAGCTTTCTTT
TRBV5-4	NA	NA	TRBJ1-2	CASSLKGRLSYGYTF	TGTGCCAGCAGCTTAAAAGGCAGACTCTCCTATGGCTACACCTTC
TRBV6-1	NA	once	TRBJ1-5	CASLDGSSNQPQHF	TGTGCCAGCCTCGACGGAAGTAGCAATCAGCCCCAGCATTTT
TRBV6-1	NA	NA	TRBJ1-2	CASSYLGGYTF	TGTGCCAGCAGTTACCTGGGTGGCTACACCTTC
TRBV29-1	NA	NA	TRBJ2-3	CSAWDTTDTQYF	TGCAGCGCCTGGGACACCACAGATACGCAGTATTTT
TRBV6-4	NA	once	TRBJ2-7	CASSASPLATYEQYF	TGTGCCAGCAGTGCCTCGCCCCTAGCGACCTACGAGCAGTACTTC
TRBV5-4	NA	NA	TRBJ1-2	CASSLWGDYGADGYTF	TGTGCCAGCAGCTTGTGGGGGGATTATGGGGCCGACGGCTACACCTTC
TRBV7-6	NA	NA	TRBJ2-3	CASSLAGRLASDTQYF	TGTGCCAGCAGCTTAGCGGGACGGCTCGCATCAGATACGCAGTATTTT
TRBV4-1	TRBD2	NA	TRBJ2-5	CASSQGPSGRARETQYF	TGCGCCAGCAGCCAAGGACCTAGCGGGAGGGCCAGAGAGACCCAGTACTTC